Shown below are 24 T cell receptor beta chains from a single sample sequenced in a study of OX40 agonist ivuxolimab in advanced cancers. Produced via immunoSEQ multiplex PCR; TCRdb's table is partial and in-frame only. The data show roughly 45,000 clones, with 75% to 90% seen just once and around 20% held by the top ten. The sequencing used CD4+ or CD8+ T cells sorted from blood, collected in a trial of the OX40 agonist ivuxolimab. The receptors here all came from an adult with an advanced solid tumor such as melanoma, head and neck, liver or kidney cancer.

The chain links TRBV4-1 to TRBJ2-3, with D uncertain. Germline V gene lookup returns CDR1 MGHRA and CDR2 YSYEKL. V lost 1 base and J lost 4, with 15 bases in between. CDR3 length: 16 residues. As DNA, the CDR3 is TGCGCCAGCAGCCAAGTTTCGCCCTCGGTTCCAGATACGCAGTATTTT. It is translated as CASSQVSPSVPDTQYF.

This clone was observed at least ten times. The rearrangement joins TRBV9 to TRBJ2-5, with TRBD1 matching over 10 bases. With 4 bases clipped from V and 0 bases from J, the junction kept 9 bases outside the gene matches. CDR3 length: 17 residues. CDR1 SGDLS and CDR2 YYNGEE come from the germline V gene. The CDR3, as DNA: TGTGCCAGCAGCCAACCGACAGGGGGCTCAAACCAAGAGACCCAGTACTTC. Amino acid sequence: CASSQPTGGSNQETQYF.

The CDR3 DNA reads TGTGCCAGCAGCTCCCCCGAAAGCACAGATACGCAGTATTTT. It encodes CASSSPESTDTQYF. The rearrangement uses TRBV7-9 and TRBJ2-3; D is undetermined. Germline values: CDR1 SEHNR, CDR2 FQNEAQ (reference sequence). The CDR3 is 14 amino acids. V was clipped by 4 bases and J by 0 bases, with 8 bases between them.

The chain links TRBV5-6 to TRBJ2-7; maybe TRBD1 (6 bases). Between the trimmed V and J ends, which lost 3 bases and 4 bases, there was a span of 8 bases. In germline, CDR1 is SGHDT, CDR2 YYEEEE. The CDR3 runs 12 residues. The CDR3 spells CASSSQGYEQYV. Here the CDR3 DNA reads TGTGCCAGCAGCTCACAGGGATACGAGCAGTACGTC.

The gene calls are TRBV7-3 and TRBJ2-3; TRBD2 matches 11 bases. This CDR3 region has 15 residues. V lost 4 bases to trimming and J lost 4 bases; unmatched junction nucleotides: 4. Germline lookup yields CDR1 SGHTA and CDR2 FQGTGA. In DNA, the CDR3 is TGTGCCAGCAGCTCGACTAGCGGGGAATCAGATACGCAGTATTTT. It translates to CASSSTSGESDTQYF. Using reference TRBV7-3 and TRBJ2-3 for the parts outside the CDR3, the full variable domain is GAGVSQTPSNKVTEKGKYVELRCDPISGHTALYWYRQSLGQGPEFLIYFQGTGAADDSGLPNDRFFAVRPEGSVSTLKIQRTERGDSAVYLCASSSTSGESDTQYFGPGTRLTVL.

V and J are TRBV25-1 and TRBJ2-2, with TRBD2 matching 8 bases. V lost 2 bases and J lost 0; bases outside the gene matches: 8. This CDR3 region has 18 residues. Germline loops: CDR1 MGHDK, CDR2 SYGVNS. The CDR3 loop reads CASSERGIAGPNTGELFF. The CDR3 bases are TGTGCCAGCAGTGAACGGGGAATAGCGGGGCCGAACACCGGGGAGCTGTTTTTT.

This chain connects TRBV28 to TRBJ2-7, with a possible D match to TRBD2 (7 bases). V was trimmed by 3 bases and J by 4 bases, leaving 16 bases between them. CDR3 length: 15 amino acids. Germline CDR1 reads MDHEN; CDR2 reads SYDVKM. CDR3 protein: CASSLGRGGEYEQYV. CDR3 nucleotide sequence: TGTGCCAGCAGTTTGGGCAGGGGAGGGGAGTACGAGCAGTACGTC.

The V call is TRBV6-5, the J call TRBJ2-7; either TRBD1 or TRBD2 may fit D (5 bases each). Per the germline V gene, CDR1 is MNHEY and CDR2 is SVGAGI. The CDR3 sequence is 14 residues long. Trimming removed 5 bases from V and 3 bases from J, with 14 bases in between. The CDR3 is CASSLRRDVYEQYV. The DNA for the CDR3 is TGTGCCAGCAGTCTGCGCAGGGACGTCTACGAGCAGTACGTC.

This clone was found once. This rearrangement joins TRBV6-5 to TRBJ1-2, with TRBD1 matching 8 bases. In germline, CDR1 is MNHEY, CDR2 SVGAGI. Trimming cost V 8 bases and J 6 bases; bases outside gene matches: 8. The CDR3 consists of 13 residues. The CDR3 coding sequence is TGTGCCAGCGGCTCAGGGGGCTTCGATGGCTACACCTTC. This encodes CASGSGGFDGYTF.

The chain links TRBV10-1 to TRBJ1-1; weak D call: TRBD1 (5 bases). Germline V gene sequence: CDR1 WNHNN, CDR2 SYGVQD (reference sequence). CDR3 length: 14 amino acids. Trimming pared 3 bases from V and 3 bases from J, leaving 11 bases between. CDR3 in amino acids: CASSDSSGDTEAFF. In DNA, the CDR3 is TGCGCCAGCAGTGATAGTTCGGGGGACACTGAAGCTTTCTTT.

The chain joins TRBV28 to TRBJ1-1, with D uncertain. CDR1 is MDHEN, CDR2 SYDVKM, per germline. The CDR3 loop spans 12 amino acids. V shed 3 bases and J shed 7 bases, with 9 bases lying between them. CDR3 nucleotide sequence: TGTGCCAGCAGTTTCGAAGCCAGTGAAGCTTTCTTT. Its protein is CASSFEASEAFF.

This chain connects TRBV4-1 to TRBJ2-1, with 13 positions matching TRBD2. This CDR3 has 14 amino acids. Germline V CDR1 and CDR2: MGHRA, YSYEKL. V gave up 1 base and J gave up 10 bases; unmatched junction bases: 1. The CDR3 reads CASSQGGLAGEQFF. CDR3 sequence (DNA): TGCGCCAGCAGCCAAGGGGGACTAGCGGGGGAGCAGTTCTTC.

The chain links TRBV19 to TRBJ2-1; 8 bases are a match to TRBD2. The CDR3 totals 12 residues. Germline CDR1 reads LNHDA; CDR2 reads SQIVND (reference sequence). The junction had 3 bases not matched to a gene; V was cut back by 7 bases and J by 7 bases. The CDR3 DNA is TGTGCCAGTAAGTCGGGGGGGAATGAGCAGTTCTTC. This sequence encodes CASKSGGNEQFF.

This chain joins TRBV19 and TRBJ1-5; D uncertain. The germline V gene has CDR1 LNHDA and CDR2 SQIVND (reference sequence). CDR3 length equals 16 residues. The germline V and J ends were trimmed by 7 bases and 7 bases, with 23 bases remaining between them. The CDR3 is CASMFGDWGIGQPQHF. The CDR3 DNA reads TGTGCCAGTATGTTCGGCGATTGGGGTATCGGGCAGCCCCAGCATTTT.

This sequence joins TRBV4-1 and TRBJ2-5, with D unresolved. The V and J ends lost 3 bases and 5 bases respectively, with 13 bases between them. The CDR3 is 14 amino acids. Germline loops: CDR1 MGHRA, CDR2 YSYEKL. Written as DNA, the CDR3 is TGCGCCAGCAGCCAGGTCCCCGGTGAGGAGACCCAGTACTTC. Protein: CASSQVPGEETQYF.

The J gene is TRBJ1-1, the V gene TRBV4-1; TRBD1 is a possible D gene (6 bases). The CDR3 is 14 amino acids. Germline V CDR1 and CDR2: MGHRA, YSYEKL. V shed 3 bases and J shed 3 bases, with 11 bases lying between them. The CDR3 spells CASSQVKGDTEAFF. The CDR3 nucleotides read TGCGCCAGCAGCCAGGTAAAGGGGGACACTGAAGCTTTCTTT.

The chain is built from TRBV5-6 and TRBJ1-1; 8 bases fit TRBD1. J gave up 7 bases and V 5 bases, and 4 bases lay outside the gene matches. Germline assignment: CDR1 SGHDT and CDR2 YYEEEE. This CDR3 has 12 amino acids. The CDR3 protein is CASRPGTGEAFF. The CDR3 bases are TGTGCCAGCAGACCCGGGACAGGTGAAGCTTTCTTT. The full variable domain, in which reference TRBV5-6 and TRBJ1-1 provide the parts outside the CDR3, is DAGVTQSPTHLIKTRGQQVTLRCSPKSGHDTVSWYQQALGQGPQFIFQYYEEEERQRGNFPDRFSGHQFPNYSSELNVNALLLGDSALYLCASRPGTGEAFFGQGTRLTVV.

This clone was observed a single time. The V and J genes are TRBV5-6 and TRBJ2-5; tentatively, D is TRBD2 (5 bases). Trimming cost V 2 bases and J 1 base, with 12 bases left between them. Per the germline V gene, CDR1 is SGHDT and CDR2 is YYEEEE. The CDR3 has 15 amino acids. CDR3 coding DNA: TGTGCCAGCAGCTTTTCCCCGGGGATCCAAGAGACCCAGTACTTC. Translating gives CASSFSPGIQETQYF.

A single count supports this clone. The chain combines TRBV4-3 with TRBJ1-5; 9 nucleotides align to TRBD1. Germline lookup yields CDR1 LGHNA and CDR2 YSLEER. CDR3 length: 13 amino acids. J was trimmed by 6 bases and V by 4 bases; bases with no gene match: 1. This chain's CDR3 is CASSRDRAQPQHF. The CDR3 nucleotides are TGCGCCAGCAGCCGGGACAGGGCTCAGCCCCAGCATTTT.

The chain couples TRBV5-1 to TRBJ2-5, with 7 positions matching TRBD1. With V trimmed by 4 bases and J by 5 bases, 8 bases remained unmatched. The germline V gene encodes CDR1 SGHRS and CDR2 YFSETQ. The CDR3 length is 14 residues. The CDR3 is CASSPRTGSETQYF. The CDR3 DNA follows: TGCGCCAGCAGCCCCCGGACAGGTTCGGAGACCCAGTACTTC.

This rearrangement joins TRBV6-1 to TRBJ2-7; D might be TRBD1 (5 bases). V lost 5 bases, J lost 0 bases, and 11 bases lay in between. CDR3 length equals 14 residues. CDR1 is MNHNS, CDR2 SASEGT, per germline. The CDR3 spells CASSFVTVSYEQYF. The CDR3 coding sequence is TGTGCCAGCAGTTTTGTGACAGTCTCCTACGAGCAGTACTTC.

This clone was recorded many times. The V call is TRBV5-1, the J call TRBJ2-7, with 9 bases that match TRBD1. CDR3 length equals 14 residues. The ends lost 5 bases at V and 5 bases at J; junction bases unmatched: 8. Germline V gene lookup returns CDR1 SGHRS and CDR2 YFSETQ. The CDR3 is CASRDRGKVDEQYF. The CDR3 bases are TGCGCCAGCAGGGACAGGGGAAAGGTCGACGAGCAGTACTTC. Based on the CDR3 plus reference TRBV5-1 and TRBJ2-7, the full variable domain is KAGVTQTPRYLIKTRGQQVTLSCSPISGHRSVSWYQQTPGQGLQFLFEYFSETQRNKGNFPGRFSGRQFSNSRSEMNVSTLELGDSALYLCASRDRGKVDEQYFGPGTRLTVT.

The chain combines TRBV19 with TRBJ2-1; 10 nucleotides line up with TRBD1. The V segment lost 10 bases and the J segment 6 bases; nucleotides outside the gene matches: 9. CDR3 size: 14 residues. Germline V gene data show CDR1 as LNHDA and CDR2 as SQIVND (reference sequence). CDR3 DNA sequence: TGTGCCACCTCCGAGGGACAGGGGATCAATGAGCAGTTCTTC. It yields the protein CATSEGQGINEQFF.

This clone was recorded a few times. The sample holds other DNA sequences that translate to the same CDR3. V is TRBV4-3 and J is TRBJ2-1; 9 positions match TRBD2. CDR3 length equals 17 residues. The ends lost 0 bases at V and 2 bases at J; junction bases unmatched: 5. Germline-derived CDR1 and CDR2 are LGHNA and YSLEER. CDR3 sequence reads: CASSQEGRGGAYNEQFF. CDR3 DNA sequence: TGCGCCAGCAGCCAAGAAGGCCGCGGGGGGGCCTACAATGAGCAGTTCTTC.